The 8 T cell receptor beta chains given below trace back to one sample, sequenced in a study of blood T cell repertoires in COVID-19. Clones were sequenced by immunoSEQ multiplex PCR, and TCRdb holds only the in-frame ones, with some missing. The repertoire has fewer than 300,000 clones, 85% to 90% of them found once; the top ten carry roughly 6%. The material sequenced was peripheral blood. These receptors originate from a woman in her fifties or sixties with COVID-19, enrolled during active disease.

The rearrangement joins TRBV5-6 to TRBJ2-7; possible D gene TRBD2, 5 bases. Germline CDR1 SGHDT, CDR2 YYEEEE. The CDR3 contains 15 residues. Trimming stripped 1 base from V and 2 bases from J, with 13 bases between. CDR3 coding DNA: TGTGCCAGCAGCTTGATGGGGAGTCCTACCTACGAGCAGTACTTC. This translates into CASSLMGSPTYEQYF.

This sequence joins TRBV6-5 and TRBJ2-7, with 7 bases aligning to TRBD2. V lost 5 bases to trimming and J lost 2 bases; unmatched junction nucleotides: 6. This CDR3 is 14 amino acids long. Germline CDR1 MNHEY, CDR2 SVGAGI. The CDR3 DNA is TGTGCCAGCAGTCCTTTAGCGGGCGCCTACGAGCAGTACTTC. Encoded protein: CASSPLAGAYEQYF.

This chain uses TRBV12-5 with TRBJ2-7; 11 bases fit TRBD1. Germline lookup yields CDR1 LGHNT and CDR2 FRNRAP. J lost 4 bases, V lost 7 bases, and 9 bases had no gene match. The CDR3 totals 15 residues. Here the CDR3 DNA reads TGTGCTAGTGACCCGTCGGACAGGGGGCCTTACGAGCAGTACTTC. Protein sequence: CASDPSDRGPYEQYF.

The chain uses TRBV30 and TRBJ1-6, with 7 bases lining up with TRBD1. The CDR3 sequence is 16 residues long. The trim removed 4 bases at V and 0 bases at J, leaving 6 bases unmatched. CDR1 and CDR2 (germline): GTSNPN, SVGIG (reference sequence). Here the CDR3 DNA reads TGTGCCTGGACTCCGGGACAGAGCTCCTATAATTCACCCCTCCACTTT. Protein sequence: CAWTPGQSSYNSPLHF.

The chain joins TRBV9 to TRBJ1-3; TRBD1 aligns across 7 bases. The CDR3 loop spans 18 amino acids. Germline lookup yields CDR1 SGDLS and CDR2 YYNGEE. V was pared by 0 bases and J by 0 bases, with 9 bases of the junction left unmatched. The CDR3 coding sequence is TGTGCCAGCAGCGTAGCACCCTCGGGACAGAGCTCTGGAAACACCATATATTTT. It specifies CASSVAPSGQSSGNTIYF.

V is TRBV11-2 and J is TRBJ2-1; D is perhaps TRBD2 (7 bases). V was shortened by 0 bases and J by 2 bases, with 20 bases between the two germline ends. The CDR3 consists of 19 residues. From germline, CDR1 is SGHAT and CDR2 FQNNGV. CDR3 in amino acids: CASSLDRWGRERAYNEQFF. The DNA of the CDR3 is TGTGCCAGCAGCTTAGATCGGTGGGGGCGGGAGCGGGCCTACAATGAGCAGTTCTTC.

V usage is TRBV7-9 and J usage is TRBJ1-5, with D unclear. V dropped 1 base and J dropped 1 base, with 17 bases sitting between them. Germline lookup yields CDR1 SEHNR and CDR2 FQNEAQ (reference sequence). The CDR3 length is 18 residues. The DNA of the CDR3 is TGTGCCAGCAGCTTAGGGTTGAGGGAGAGGGAGAGCAATCAGCCCCAGCATTTT. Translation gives CASSLGLRERESNQPQHF.

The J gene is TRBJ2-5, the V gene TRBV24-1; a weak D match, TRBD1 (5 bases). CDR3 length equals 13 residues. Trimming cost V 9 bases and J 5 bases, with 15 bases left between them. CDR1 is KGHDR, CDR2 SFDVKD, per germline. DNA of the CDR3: TGTGCCACCCCGACCCAGGGATCCGAGACCCAGTACTTC. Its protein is CATPTQGSETQYF.